This T cell receptor beta chain was found in a study of blood T cell repertoires in COVID-19. Study as a whole: PBMCs, B-cell-depleted T cells, or T cells provided the cDNA or gDNA that made up the material.

Authors' analysis steps: The assay estimated nucleated cells by amplifying reference gene primers. Some clones are missing from TCRdb's copy, which holds only in-frame ones; the method was immunoSEQ multiplex PCR. Clone size and the V and J calls come from that table; the DNA yielded D and trimming. The data contain about 240,000 clones, 85% of them singletons. This clone was picked up a small number of times. Sequencing was done on a sample of peripheral blood. The sequence was obtained from a woman between 55 and 75 years old with active or convalescent COVID-19.

The CDR3: CAISESLSRYEQYF. The CDR3 DNA sequence: TGTGCCATCAGTGAGTCTTTGTCCCGTTACGAGCAGTACTTC. This chain connects TRBV10-3 to TRBJ2-7; D gene uncertain. Trimming stripped 0 bases from V and 4 bases from J, with 10 bases between. The CDR3 has 14 residues. Germline lookup yields CDR1 ENHRY and CDR2 SYGVKD.